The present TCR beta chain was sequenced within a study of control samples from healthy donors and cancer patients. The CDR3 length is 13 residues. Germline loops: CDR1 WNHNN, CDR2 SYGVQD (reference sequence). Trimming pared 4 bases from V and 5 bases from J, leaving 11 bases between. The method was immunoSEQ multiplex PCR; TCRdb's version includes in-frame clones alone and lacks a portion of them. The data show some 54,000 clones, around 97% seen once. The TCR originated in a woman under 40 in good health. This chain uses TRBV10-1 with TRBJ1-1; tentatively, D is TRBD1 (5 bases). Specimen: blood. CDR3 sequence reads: CASSAQGWTEAFF. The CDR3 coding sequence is TGCGCCAGCAGTGCGCAGGGCTGGACTGAAGCTTTCTTT.